The rows below give T cell receptor beta chains drawn from one sample of a study of T cell repertoires in cytomegalovirus infection. TCRdb reprocessed the reads via MiXCR and lists one record per CDR3 protein. The profile shows 200,000 to 250,000 distinct CDR3 sequences, around 6.6% of them singletons. The source material was PBMCs. Every receptor here comes from a human donor in good health (CMV status not recorded). Some clones in this sample may be carry-over from other donors' samples. CDR3s include the opening cysteine and the closing phenylalanine or tryptophan. The order of the fields is J gene, D gene, V gene, clone size, CDR3 DNA, CDR3 protein. The D gene is left open where the match is weak. Size tells how often a clone was seen (once, few, many) or the class of an expanded clone, and some rows leave it out.

j_gene: TRBJ1-5; d_gene: TRBD1; v_gene: TRBV2; abundance: many; CDR3nt: TGTGCCAGCAGTGGGGGCAGGGGGCTCGGGCAGCCCCAGCATTTT; CDR3aa: CASSGGRGLGQPQHF
j_gene: TRBJ2-7; d_gene: .; v_gene: TRBV7-3; abundance: many; CDR3nt: TGTGCCAGCAGCTCCAACCGGGGCAGCTCCTACGAGCAGTACTTC; CDR3aa: CASSSNRGSSYEQYF
j_gene: TRBJ2-3; d_gene: .; v_gene: TRBV6-6; abundance: many; CDR3nt: TGTGCCAGCAAAACAGACACAGATACGCAGTATTTT; CDR3aa: CASKTDTDTQYF
j_gene: TRBJ2-1; d_gene: .; v_gene: TRBV11-1; abundance: many; CDR3nt: TGTGCCAGCAGCTTAGCCCAGCCCTACAATGAGCAGTTCTTC; CDR3aa: CASSLAQPYNEQFF
j_gene: TRBJ2-3; d_gene: .; v_gene: TRBV7-2; abundance: many; CDR3nt: TGTGCCAGCAGCGCAGGGTTCACAGATACGCAGTATTTT; CDR3aa: CASSAGFTDTQYF
j_gene: TRBJ1-5; d_gene: TRBD1; v_gene: TRBV6-6; abundance: many; CDR3nt: TGTGCCAGCAGCCGTACGGGGACAGGCTTTAATCAGCCCCAGCATTTT; CDR3aa: CASSRTGTGFNQPQHF
j_gene: TRBJ2-4; d_gene: .; v_gene: TRBV29-1; abundance: many; CDR3nt: TGCAGCGTTGCCCGAGGGGGGAACATTCAGTACTTC; CDR3aa: CSVARGGNIQYF
j_gene: TRBJ1-1; d_gene: TRBD1; v_gene: TRBV10-3; abundance: many; CDR3nt: TGTGCCATCAGTCGACAGGGCACTGAAGCTTTCTTT; CDR3aa: CAISRQGTEAFF
j_gene: TRBJ2-1; d_gene: TRBD2; v_gene: TRBV6-2/TRBV6-3; abundance: many; CDR3nt: TGTGCCAGCACCAAGGGAGCGGGGGGTGTCAATGAGCAGTTCTTC; CDR3aa: CASTKGAGGVNEQFF
j_gene: TRBJ2-1; d_gene: .; v_gene: TRBV7-2; abundance: many; CDR3nt: TGTGCCAGCAGCTTAGGATCCGGACCCTACAATGAGCAGTTCTTC; CDR3aa: CASSLGSGPYNEQFF
j_gene: TRBJ2-5; d_gene: TRBD1; v_gene: TRBV28; abundance: few; CDR3nt: TGTGCCAGCAGCCAAACAGGGACAGGAAGACAAGAGACCCAGTACTTC; CDR3aa: CASSQTGTGRQETQYF
j_gene: TRBJ2-3; d_gene: .; v_gene: TRBV9; abundance: .; CDR3nt: TGTGCCAGCAGCGCCGACTCGGGGGCCGAGGATACGCAGTATTTT; CDR3aa: CASSADSGAEDTQYF
j_gene: TRBJ2-3; d_gene: TRBD2; v_gene: TRBV6-5; abundance: many; CDR3nt: TGTGCCAGCAGTTCCCTTACTAGCGGGGGGACAGATACGCAGTATTTT; CDR3aa: CASSSLTSGGTDTQYF
j_gene: TRBJ2-3; d_gene: .; v_gene: TRBV20-1; abundance: .; CDR3nt: TGCAGTGCTAGAGACCCGAGGGGACAATTTAGTCTAGGCACAGATACGCAGTATTTT; CDR3aa: CSARDPRGQFSLGTDTQYF
j_gene: TRBJ1-5; d_gene: .; v_gene: TRBV6-1; abundance: many; CDR3nt: TGTGCCAGCAGCCCCCGGAAGGGGATCCCCAATCAGCCCCAGCATTTT; CDR3aa: CASSPRKGIPNQPQHF
j_gene: TRBJ1-1; d_gene: .; v_gene: TRBV6-6; abundance: many; CDR3nt: TGTGCCAGCAGTTCTGACCAGATTGGAGGGACTGAAGCTTTCTTT; CDR3aa: CASSSDQIGGTEAFF
j_gene: TRBJ1-2; d_gene: .; v_gene: TRBV12-3/TRBV12-4; abundance: many; CDR3nt: TGTGCCAGCAGTCCAGCGGTCCAGGGGTATAACTATGGCTACACCTTC; CDR3aa: CASSPAVQGYNYGYTF
j_gene: TRBJ2-3; d_gene: TRBD2; v_gene: TRBV7-2; abundance: many; CDR3nt: TGTGCCAGCAGCTTAGCTAGCGGGGCCACCGATACGCAGTATTTT; CDR3aa: CASSLASGATDTQYF
j_gene: TRBJ2-3; d_gene: .; v_gene: TRBV5-1; abundance: few; CDR3nt: TGCGCCAGCAGCTTGCAGGGACCAAACACAGATACGCAGTATTTT; CDR3aa: CASSLQGPNTDTQYF
j_gene: TRBJ2-7; d_gene: .; v_gene: TRBV6-2/TRBV6-3; abundance: many; CDR3nt: TGTGCCAGCAGTTACTCTGTTGGGGAAGAGCAGTACTTC; CDR3aa: CASSYSVGEEQYF
j_gene: TRBJ2-7; d_gene: .; v_gene: TRBV29-1; abundance: few; CDR3nt: TGCAGCGTTGACTGGGAGGCCCACGAGCAGTACTTC; CDR3aa: CSVDWEAHEQYF
j_gene: TRBJ2-3; d_gene: TRBD1; v_gene: TRBV6-2/TRBV6-3; abundance: many; CDR3nt: TGTGCCATCTCGACAGGGGGCTCGGGAACAGATACGCAGTATTTT; CDR3aa: CAISTGGSGTDTQYF
j_gene: TRBJ1-4; d_gene: .; v_gene: TRBV28; abundance: many; CDR3nt: TGTGCCAGCAGTTTATGGGACAGTTCTAATGAAAAACTGTTTTTT; CDR3aa: CASSLWDSSNEKLFF
j_gene: TRBJ1-4; d_gene: .; v_gene: TRBV9; abundance: few; CDR3nt: TGTGCCAGCAGCCCCTCAATTGACCCAGGTGGAGAAAAACTGTTTTTT; CDR3aa: CASSPSIDPGGEKLFF
j_gene: TRBJ1-2; d_gene: TRBD1; v_gene: TRBV7-6; abundance: many; CDR3nt: TGTGCCAGCAGCTTAGTAGCAGGGGGAGTATATGGCTACACCTTC; CDR3aa: CASSLVAGGVYGYTF
j_gene: TRBJ2-7; d_gene: .; v_gene: TRBV7-9; abundance: many; CDR3nt: TGTGCCACCGTAACCAGGCAGTACTTC; CDR3aa: CATVTRQYF
j_gene: TRBJ1-1; d_gene: .; v_gene: TRBV6-2/TRBV6-3; abundance: many; CDR3nt: TGTGCCAGCACTCCACAGGTCCGCTCTGAAGCTTTCTTT; CDR3aa: CASTPQVRSEAFF
j_gene: TRBJ2-6; d_gene: .; v_gene: TRBV12-3/TRBV12-4; abundance: many; CDR3nt: TGTGCCAGCAGCTATCAATCTGTTAACGTCCTGACTTTC; CDR3aa: CASSYQSVNVLTF
j_gene: TRBJ2-5; d_gene: TRBD1; v_gene: TRBV7-2; abundance: many; CDR3nt: TGTGCCAGCAGCTCGACAACCGGGACAGGGGGAGAGACCCAGTACTTC; CDR3aa: CASSSTTGTGGETQYF
j_gene: TRBJ2-7; d_gene: .; v_gene: TRBV7-6; abundance: many; CDR3nt: TGTGCCAGCAGCTTAATGGGGGGAAACTACGAGCAGTACTTC; CDR3aa: CASSLMGGNYEQYF